This TCR beta chain comes out of a study of naive and memory T cell subsets (dated by TCRdb to about 2017). As for the study more broadly: The figure summarizing these samples reported about 10 blood donors, 7 tuberculin skin test biopsies and 3 saline control biopsies. Skin biopsies were taken from tuberculin skin test sites or from saline-injected control sites and were processed for RNA extraction as described before. PCR2 was typically performed as a SYBR Green qPCR that was stopped at a set threshold, although end-point PCR (approximately 6 cycles) could be used instead for low-input samples. The full study reports these points: The paper did not give details on skin biopsy collection and RNA processing but referred to earlier studies for those details. TCR sequences were reportedly obtained from both types of skin biopsy, with many more TCRs found at tuberculin skin test sites. The potential sensitivity of the RNA-based method to TCR transcript changes with T cell activation and differentiation was acknowledged. The larger number of TCRs found at tuberculin skin test sites was interpreted as T cell infiltration of a delayed type IV hypersensitivity reaction.

The library was built by means of UMI-ligation and nested PCR. Four rounds of PCR, run with the SP2 primer together with nested alpha and beta constant region primers, were used to amplify the ligated cDNA. For the blood and skin samples, TCR RNA was reverse transcribed with SuperScript IV using primers for the alpha and beta constant regions. Using T4 RNA ligase 1, an oligonucleotide carrying both the Illumina SP2 primer and a UMI was ligated onto the 3' end of the cDNA. To prevent hairpin formation, the 12-nucleotide UMI was made up of two random hexamers with an eight-base spacer between them. From the second PCR onward, TCR alpha and beta chain libraries were processed separately and dual indexed for multiplexing. After pooling, the indexed libraries were analyzed by capillary electrophoresis and sequenced on either an Illumina MiSeq or NextSeq. PhiX DNA at 5-7% was spiked into libraries to increase base diversity and improve cluster recognition. The paper's processing steps were these. Demultiplexor extracted UMIs from read 2, combined them with read 1 TCR sequence, and split reads by sample indices. V and J genes and V-J junctions were identified by Decombinator, which gave every TCR a five-part identifier that included V and J deletions. UMIs were used by Collapsinator to correct sequencing errors and PCR amplification heterogeneity, so that a UMI-based abundance was obtained for each TCR. CDR3Translator turned identifiers into nucleotide sequence, translated the nucleotide sequence into amino acids, and pulled out CDR3 regions based on terminal motifs. After normalization to the amount of input RNA, error-corrected alpha and beta TCR counts from blood and skin were compared. The raw public data were reprocessed by TCRdb itself: fastp quality trimming at Q25, MiXCR clonotype calling, in-frame beta chains only. Under each unique CDR3 protein, matching rows form one entry showing the most common genes and DNA. TCRdb's processing, not the study's, gives the V and J calls here. This sample lists over 11,000 distinct CDR3 sequences; 4.5% to 6.5% were detected once. The biggest ten clones account for approximately 8% of the sample.

The sample's treatment or condition label is to be understood as: skin biopsy from PPD injection site in Mantoux-positive individual. The study reported a robust and sensitive protocol to amplify, sequence and analyze TCRs, based on 3' ligation of a UMI-containing oligonucleotide to TCR cDNA. Tuberculin skin test biopsies were obtained from sites injected with PPD in individuals who had a positive Mantoux test. Total RNA, without cell sorting, was DNase treated with RQ1 DNase before reverse transcription, targeting about 1 to 1000 ng input. Skin biopsy and whole blood libraries were made to test pipeline robustness in samples where T cells form a minority population. This clonotype was picked up many times. No antigen is known for it. Its ends do not fully match the called genes, so a read error is possible. CDR1 is given as MDHEN and CDR2 as SYDVKM, both from the germline V gene. The cysteine opens and the phenylalanine closes a CDR3 of 16 amino acids. Only CDR3 DNA is held: 48 bases, read in frame from base 1.

The chain uses TRBV28 and TRBJ2-5; the D gene assignment is perhaps TRBD1 or TRBD2, with each matching 6 bases. The TCR was taken from an adult in good health. The sequenced sample was skin, obtained from a tuberculin skin test site. The CDR3 protein sequence reads: CASSTGGVDSRDYSDF. The nucleotides are TGTGCCAGCAGCACGGGCGGGGTGGACAGTAGAGATTACTCGGACTTC.